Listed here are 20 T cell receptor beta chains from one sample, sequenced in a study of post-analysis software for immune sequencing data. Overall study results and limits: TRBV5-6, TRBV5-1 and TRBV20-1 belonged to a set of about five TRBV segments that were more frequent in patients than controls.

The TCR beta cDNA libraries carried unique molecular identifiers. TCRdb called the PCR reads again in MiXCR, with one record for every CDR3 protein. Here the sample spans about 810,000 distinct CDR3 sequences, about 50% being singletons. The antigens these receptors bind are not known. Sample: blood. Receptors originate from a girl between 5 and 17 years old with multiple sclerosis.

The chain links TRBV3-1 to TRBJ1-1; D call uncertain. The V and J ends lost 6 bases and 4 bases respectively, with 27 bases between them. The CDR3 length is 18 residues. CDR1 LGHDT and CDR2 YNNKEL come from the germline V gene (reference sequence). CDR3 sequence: CASSLRGPRMGKGTEAFF. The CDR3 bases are TGTGCCAGCAGTCTACGCGGCCCGCGAATGGGGAAGGGCACTGAAGCTTTCTTT.

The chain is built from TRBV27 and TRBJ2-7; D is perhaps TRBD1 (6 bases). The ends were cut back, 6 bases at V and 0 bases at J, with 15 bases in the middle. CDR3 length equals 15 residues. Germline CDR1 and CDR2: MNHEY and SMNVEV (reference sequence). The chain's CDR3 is CASRGITGYSYEQYF. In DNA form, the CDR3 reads TGTGCCAGCAGGGGGATTACAGGGTACTCCTACGAGCAGTACTTC.

Here the CDR3 reads CSAKIPGGNGYTF. In nucleotides, the CDR3 is TGCAGTGCTAAAATACCAGGGGGCAATGGCTACACCTTC. This sequence joins TRBV20-1 and TRBJ1-2, with 8 bases fitting TRBD1. Germline V gene lookup returns CDR1 DFQATT and CDR2 SNEGSKA (reference sequence). The CDR3 is 13 amino acids. With V trimmed by 4 bases and J by 6 bases, 7 bases remained unmatched.

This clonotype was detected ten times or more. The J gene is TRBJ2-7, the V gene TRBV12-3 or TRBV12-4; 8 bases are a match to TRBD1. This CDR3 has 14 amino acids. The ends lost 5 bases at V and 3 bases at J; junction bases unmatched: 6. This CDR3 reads CASSAGTGDYEQYF. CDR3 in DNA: TGTGCCAGCAGTGCCGGGACAGGTGACTACGAGCAGTACTTC.

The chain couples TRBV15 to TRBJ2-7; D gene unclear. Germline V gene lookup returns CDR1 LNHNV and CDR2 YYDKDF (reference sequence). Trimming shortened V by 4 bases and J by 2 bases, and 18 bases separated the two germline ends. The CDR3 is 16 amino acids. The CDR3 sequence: CATSTRVGTEAYEQYF. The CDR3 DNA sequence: TGTGCCACCAGCACCCGTGTTGGCACAGAGGCCTACGAGCAGTACTTC.

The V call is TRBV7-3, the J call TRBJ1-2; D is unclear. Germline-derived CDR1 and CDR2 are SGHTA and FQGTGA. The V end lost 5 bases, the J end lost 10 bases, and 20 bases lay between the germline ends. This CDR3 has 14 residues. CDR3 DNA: TGTGCCAGCAGCCCGCAACCTGACACCCAGGCCTACACCTTC. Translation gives CASSPQPDTQAYTF.

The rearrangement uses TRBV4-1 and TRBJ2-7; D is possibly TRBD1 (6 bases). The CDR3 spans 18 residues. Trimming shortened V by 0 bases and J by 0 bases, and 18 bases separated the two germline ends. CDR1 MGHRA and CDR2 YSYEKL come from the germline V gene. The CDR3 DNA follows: TGCGCCAGCAGCCAAGAGGATCGGACAGCCGGTTCCTCCTACGAGCAGTACTTC. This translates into CASSQEDRTAGSSYEQYF.

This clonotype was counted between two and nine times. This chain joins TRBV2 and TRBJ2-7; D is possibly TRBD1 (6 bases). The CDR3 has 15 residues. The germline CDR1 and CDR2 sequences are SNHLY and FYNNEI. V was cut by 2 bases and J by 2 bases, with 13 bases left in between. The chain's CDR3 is CASSEQGHPTYEQYF. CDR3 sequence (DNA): TGTGCCAGCAGTGAACAGGGACATCCTACCTACGAGCAGTACTTC. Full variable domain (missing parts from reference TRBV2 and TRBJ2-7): EPEVTQTPSHQVTQMGQEVILRCVPISNHLYFYWYRQILGQKVEFLVSFYNNEISEKSEIFDDQFSVERPDGSNFTLKIRSTKLEDSAMYFCASSEQGHPTYEQYFGPGTRLTVT.

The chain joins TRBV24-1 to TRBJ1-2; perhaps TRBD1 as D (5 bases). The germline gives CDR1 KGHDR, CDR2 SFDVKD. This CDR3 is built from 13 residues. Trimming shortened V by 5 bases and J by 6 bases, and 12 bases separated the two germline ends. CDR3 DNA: TGTGCCACCAGTGCGAGGGGAGTGGATGGCTACACCTTC. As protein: CATSARGVDGYTF.

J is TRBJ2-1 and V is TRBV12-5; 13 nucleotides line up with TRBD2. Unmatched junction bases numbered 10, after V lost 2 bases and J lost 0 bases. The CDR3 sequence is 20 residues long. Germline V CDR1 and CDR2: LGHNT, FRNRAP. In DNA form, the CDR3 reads TGTGCTAGTGGTTTGCCCCGCCCGGGACTAGCGGGATCCTCCTACAATGAGCAGTTCTTC. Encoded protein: CASGLPRPGLAGSSYNEQFF.

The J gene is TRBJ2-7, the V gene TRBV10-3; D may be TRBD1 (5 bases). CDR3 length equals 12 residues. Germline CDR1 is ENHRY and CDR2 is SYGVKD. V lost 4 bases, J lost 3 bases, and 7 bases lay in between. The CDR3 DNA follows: TGTGCCATCAGTGCCGACAGCTACGAGCAGTACTTC. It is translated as CAISADSYEQYF.

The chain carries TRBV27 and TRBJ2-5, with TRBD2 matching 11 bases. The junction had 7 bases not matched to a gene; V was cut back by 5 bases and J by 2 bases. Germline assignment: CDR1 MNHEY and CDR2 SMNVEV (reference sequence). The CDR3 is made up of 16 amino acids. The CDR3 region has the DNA TGTGCCAGCAGTGACAGGCGGACTAGCGGGCAAGAGACCCAGTACTTC. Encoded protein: CASSDRRTSGQETQYF.

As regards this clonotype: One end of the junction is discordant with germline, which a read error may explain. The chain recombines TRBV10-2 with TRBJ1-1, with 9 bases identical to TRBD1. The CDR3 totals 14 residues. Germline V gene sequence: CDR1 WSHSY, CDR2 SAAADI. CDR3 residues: CASRGTGPITKAFF. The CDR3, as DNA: TGCGCCAGCAGAGGGACAGGGCCCATCACTAAAGCTTTCTTT.

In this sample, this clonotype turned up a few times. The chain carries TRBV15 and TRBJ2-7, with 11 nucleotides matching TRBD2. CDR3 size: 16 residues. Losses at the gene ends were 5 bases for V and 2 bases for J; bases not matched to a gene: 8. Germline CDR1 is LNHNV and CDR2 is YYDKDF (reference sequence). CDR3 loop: CATSSGLAGGTYEQYF. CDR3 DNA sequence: TGTGCCACCAGCTCCGGACTAGCGGGCGGGACCTACGAGCAGTACTTC. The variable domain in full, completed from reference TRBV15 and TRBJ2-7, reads DAMVIQNPRYQVTQFGKPVTLSCSQTLNHNVMYWYQQKSSQAPKLLFHYYDKDFNNEADTPDNFQSRRPNTSFCFLDIRSPGLGDTAMYLCATSSGLAGGTYEQYFGPGTRLTVT.

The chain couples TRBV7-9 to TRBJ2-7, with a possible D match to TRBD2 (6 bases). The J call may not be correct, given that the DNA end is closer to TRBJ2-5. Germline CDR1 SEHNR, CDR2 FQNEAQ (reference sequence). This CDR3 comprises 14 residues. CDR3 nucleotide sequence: TGTGCCAGCGGCGGGACTCCCCCTCCGGAGACCCAGTACTTC. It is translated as CASGGTPPPETQYF.

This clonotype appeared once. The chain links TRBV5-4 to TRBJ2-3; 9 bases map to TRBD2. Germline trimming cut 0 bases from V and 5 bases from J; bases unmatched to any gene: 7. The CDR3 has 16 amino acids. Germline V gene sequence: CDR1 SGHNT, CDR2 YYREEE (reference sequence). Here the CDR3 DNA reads TGTGCCAGCAGCTTGGCCCTAGCGGGGTACGTAGATACGCAGTATTTT. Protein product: CASSLALAGYVDTQYF.

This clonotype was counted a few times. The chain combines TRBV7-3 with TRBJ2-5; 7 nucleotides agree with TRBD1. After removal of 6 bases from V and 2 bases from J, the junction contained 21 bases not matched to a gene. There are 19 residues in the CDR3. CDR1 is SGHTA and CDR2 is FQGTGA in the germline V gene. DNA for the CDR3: TGTGCCAGCAGTCTAAAACCCATCCGGGACAGCTCGTCTCAAGAGACCCAGTACTTC. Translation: CASSLKPIRDSSSQETQYF.

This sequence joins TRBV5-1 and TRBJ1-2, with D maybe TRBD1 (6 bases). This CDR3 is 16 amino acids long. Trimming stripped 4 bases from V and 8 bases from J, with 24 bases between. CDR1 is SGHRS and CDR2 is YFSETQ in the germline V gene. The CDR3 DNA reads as TGCGCCAGCAGCGGAACCGACGCCAACAGGGTAGGCGGCTACACCTTC. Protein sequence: CASSGTDANRVGGYTF.

The CDR3 nucleotides are TGTGCCAGCAGTTATCTCAATGCCGGGACAGGGGGTCGGGAGACCCAGTACTTC. It codes for CASSYLNAGTGGRETQYF. This chain joins TRBV6-5 and TRBJ2-7, with 11 bases fitting TRBD1. TRBJ2-5 matches the DNA end more closely, so the J call is doubtful. Germline lookup yields CDR1 MNHEY and CDR2 SVGAGI. The CDR3 covers 18 residues.

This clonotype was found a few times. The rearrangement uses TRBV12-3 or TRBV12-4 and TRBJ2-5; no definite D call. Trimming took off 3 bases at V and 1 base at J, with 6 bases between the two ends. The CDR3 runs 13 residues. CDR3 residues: CASSFDVQETQYF. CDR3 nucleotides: TGTGCCAGCAGTTTTGACGTCCAAGAGACCCAGTACTTC.